The next 5 T cell receptor beta chains were all read from a single sample in a study of T cells after yellow fever vaccination. A single record per CDR3 protein comes from TCRdb applying MiXCR to the 5' RACE reads. In the table there are roughly 190,000 distinct CDR3 sequences, around 10% of which are singletons. This specimen consisted of CD8+ T cells sorted from PBMCs, obtained 15 days after the yellow fever booster vaccination. The receptors derive from a young man who received the YFV17D yellow fever vaccine.

This clonotype was found a few times. The chain couples TRBV7-9 to TRBJ1-1; possibly TRBD1 for D (6 bases). V dropped 2 bases and J dropped 0 bases, with 10 bases sitting between them. The CDR3 is made up of 15 amino acids. Germline V gene lookup returns CDR1 SEHNR and CDR2 FQNEAQ (reference sequence). This CDR3 is CASSLPGHMNTEAFF. CDR3 DNA: TGTGCCAGCAGCTTACCGGGACACATGAACACTGAAGCTTTCTTT.

This clonotype was detected only a few times. The chain is built from TRBV7-2 and TRBJ2-3; 9 bases agree with TRBD2. J was trimmed by 5 bases and V by 1 base; bases with no gene match: 7. In germline, CDR1 is SGHTA, CDR2 FQGNSA. The length of the CDR3 is 16 residues. Here the CDR3 reads CASSLVAGGPRDTQYF. The CDR3 DNA is TGTGCCAGCAGCTTAGTGGCGGGGGGGCCACGAGATACGCAGTATTTT.

This clonotype was picked up a small number of times. The chain combines TRBV27 with TRBJ2-5; 9 bases agree with TRBD2. The CDR3 runs to 16 residues. V lost 4 bases, J lost 1 base, and 7 bases stayed unmatched. CDR1 and CDR2 from the germline V gene are MNHEY and SMNVEV (reference sequence). CDR3 sequence: CASSWGLATFQETQYF. Here the CDR3 DNA reads TGTGCCAGCAGTTGGGGACTAGCAACCTTCCAAGAGACCCAGTACTTC.

The chain is built from TRBV4-1 and TRBJ2-1; D might be TRBD1 or TRBD2, each matching 5 bases. The germline V gene has CDR1 MGHRA and CDR2 YSYEKL. V was clipped by 4 bases and J by 3 bases, with 19 bases between them. This CDR3 is 17 amino acids long. CDR3 in DNA: TGCGCCAGCAGCCGACCCCCAGAGGGACGTATCTACAATGAGCAGTTCTTC. As protein: CASSRPPEGRIYNEQFF.

This clonotype has only a few counts. CDR3 protein: CASSSFPGHQTGGYTF. The CDR3 nucleotides are TGTGCCAGCAGCTCATTCCCGGGACATCAAACAGGGGGCTACACCTTC. The chain combines TRBV11-2 with TRBJ1-2; perhaps TRBD1 as D (6 bases). The germline V and J ends were trimmed by 4 bases and 8 bases, with 23 bases remaining between them. Germline CDR1 SGHAT, CDR2 FQNNGV. This CDR3 has 16 amino acids. The full variable domain, completed using reference TRBV11-2 and TRBJ1-2, is EAGVAQSPRYKIIEKRQSVAFWCNPISGHATLYWYQQILGQGPKLLIQFQNNGVVDDSQLPKDRFSAERLKGVDSTLKIQPAKLEDSAVYLCASSSFPGHQTGGYTFGSGTRLTVV.